This T cell receptor beta chain was captured by sequencing in a study of T-cell reconstitution after alpha-beta-depleted transplantation in children. Study-wide findings and caveats: Counts and diversity of T cells one year after transplant came mostly from newly produced T cells. Alpha-beta T cells about two months after transplant reportedly derived from several hundred expanded graft clones.

Unique molecular identifiers were used in preparing the TCRbeta library. TCRdb independently ran MiXCR on the PCR reads; one entry per CDR3 protein. The table records about 980,000 distinct CDR3 sequences, roughly 31% of them present only once. In the case of this clonotype: The target antigen is unknown.

There are 13 residues in the CDR3. Between the trimmed V and J ends, which lost 8 bases and 0 bases, there was a span of 11 bases. This clonotype originated in a boy under two years old who had a stem cell transplant for SCID, so the T cells may come from the graft donor. The specimen comprised PBMCs, mostly from graft donor cells, sampled 360 days after TCRalphabeta/CD19-depleted stem cell transplant. V and J are TRBV12-3 or TRBV12-4 and TRBJ2-7; a possible D gene is TRBD1 (6 bases). CDR3 region: CASGLGASYEQYF. In DNA form, the CDR3 reads TGTGCCAGCGGACTGGGGGCCTCCTACGAGCAGTACTTC.